The clone carrying this T cell receptor beta chain was counted many times. The antigen is unknown. The data are from a study of neurological immune-mediated disorders. Looking at the study overall: Relapsing-remitting patients made up about 90% of the roughly 34 multiple sclerosis patients, and secondary progressive patients made up 3.

V gave up 1 base and J gave up 5 bases, with 5 bases separating them. The germline gives CDR1 SGHTA, CDR2 FQGTGA. There are 13 residues in the CDR3. Study conclusions and caveats: There was no association between the multiple sclerosis repertoire cluster and any clinical or MRI feature. Phylogenetic grouping placed 18 of 34 multiple sclerosis patients' repertoires in one related-CDR3 cluster, a possible signature.

Each TCR transcript was tagged with a 10-nucleotide random UMI during 5'RACE. MiXCR, applied by TCRdb to the 5' RACE reads, yields one record per CDR3 protein. The sample consists of about 52,000 distinct CDR3 sequences, roughly 3.8% of them appearing once. V and J are TRBV7-3 and TRBJ2-2; possibly TRBD1 for D (5 bases). The sample taken for sequencing was PBMCs. This receptor was taken from a man in his sixties with multiple sclerosis. The CDR3, as DNA: TGTGCCAGCAGCTTAAAGGGGACCGGGGAGCTGTTTTTT. Amino acids: CASSLKGTGELFF. The variable domain in full, with the rest retrieved from reference TRBV7-3 and TRBJ2-2, is GAGVSQTPSNKVTEKGKYVELRCDPISGHTALYWYRQSLGQGPEFLIYFQGTGAADDSGLPNDRFFAVRPEGSVSTLKIQRTERGDSAVYLCASSLKGTGELFFGEGSRLTVL.